This T cell receptor (beta chain) is from a study of blood T cell repertoires in COVID-19. V was clipped by 6 bases and J by 7 bases; unmatched bases: 7. Per germline, CDR1 WSHSY and CDR2 SAAADI. The CDR3 runs 13 residues. Profiled with immunoSEQ multiplex PCR; TCRdb holds only in-frame clones, not every one. The table includes 90,000 or so clones, around nine tenths detected once. The chain carries TRBV10-2 and TRBJ1-2, with 8 bases fitting TRBD1. The sequenced material came from peripheral blood. This clonotype was obtained from a man older than 75 with active or convalescent COVID-19. CDR3 sequence: CASSLGQGTGYTF. In nucleotides, the CDR3 is TGCGCCAGCAGCTTAGGACAGGGCACTGGCTACACCTTC.